A single T cell receptor beta chain is shown here with its context. The antigen is not known. This sample was taken from a study of OX40 agonist ivuxolimab in advanced cancers. Study-wide findings and caveats: The expanded peripheral T cells' antigen specificity was not determined. At 0.1 to 3.0 mg/kg and by week 6, clonal expansion occurred in CD4+ and CD8+ blood T cells.

Profiled with immunoSEQ multiplex PCR; TCRdb holds only in-frame clones, not every one. The data show 60,000 to 70,000 clones, about 87% seen once. With 2 bases removed from V and 0 bases from J, the gap between germline ends came to 9 bases. Germline-derived CDR1 and CDR2 are SGHDT and YYEEEE. The CDR3 spans 15 residues. The sequencing here drew on CD4+ or CD8+ T cells sorted from blood, taken in a trial of the OX40 agonist ivuxolimab. This TCR was recovered from an adult with an advanced solid tumor such as melanoma, head and neck, liver or kidney cancer. The genes are TRBV5-6 and TRBJ2-1, with a possible D match to TRBD1 (5 bases). In nucleotides, the CDR3 is TGTGCCAGCAGCTTAGGGGTGAGCTCCTACAATGAGCAGTTCTTC. Translating gives CASSLGVSSYNEQFF.